Listed below are T cell receptor beta chains from one sample, sequenced in a study of patients and donors after allogeneic stem cell transplantation. TCRdb re-called the RT-PCR reads through MiXCR, storing one row per CDR3 protein. The table has roughly 880,000 distinct CDR3 sequences, more than 15% seen once. The sequenced sample consisted of blood, either unsorted or a sorted T cell fraction (not recorded which). All receptors come from a human donor who was either an allogeneic HSCT recipient or a stem cell or donor lymphocyte infusion donor (not recorded which). It is not recorded whose cells these are; they may come from a transplant donor. CDR3s include the opening cysteine and the closing phenylalanine or tryptophan. The D gene is left open where the match is weak. Rows give clone size only sometimes, using once, few, many, or a class for an expanded clone.

clone_size,v_call,d_call,j_call,cdr3_aa,cdr3_nt
.,TRBV24-1,.,TRBJ1-1,CATSDPDGTEKAFF,TGTGCCACCAGTGACCCAGACGGGACGGAAAAAGCTTTCTTT
.,TRBV20-1,.,TRBJ2-7,CSARGLVPHEQYF,TGCAGTGCTAGGGGCCTAGTACCCCACGAGCAGTACTTC
few,TRBV12-3/TRBV12-4,.,TRBJ1-1,CASRDQGNTEAFF,TGTGCCAGCAGAGATCAGGGAAACACTGAAGCTTTCTTT
once,TRBV30,TRBD1,TRBJ1-3,CAWSHQQGTGNTIYF,TGTGCCTGGAGTCACCAACAGGGGACTGGAAACACCATATATTTT
.,TRBV20-1,.,TRBJ2-3,CSAREGFWGSGTDTQYF,TGCAGTGCTAGAGAGGGTTTCTGGGGGAGTGGCACAGATACGCAGTATTTT
few,TRBV29-1,.,TRBJ2-7,CSVEGDLKGGYEQYF,TGCAGCGTTGAAGGGGACCTCAAAGGGGGCTACGAGCAGTACTTC
.,TRBV9,.,TRBJ1-3,CASSVGSRAGNTIYF,TGTGCCAGCAGCGTAGGGAGCAGGGCTGGAAACACCATATATTTT
few,TRBV12-3/TRBV12-4,.,TRBJ1-6,CASSPVRHASLHF,TGTGCCAGCAGCCCGGTTAGACACGCTTCCCTCCACTTT
once,TRBV29-1,TRBD2,TRBJ2-1,CSVEPGGGAGEQFF,TGCAGCGTTGAACCAGGCGGGGGGGCCGGTGAGCAGTTCTTC
.,TRBV3-1,TRBD2,TRBJ2-2,CASSPPLSGTSGVDTGELFF,TGTGCCAGCAGCCCACCCCTGTCCGGGACTAGCGGGGTCGACACCGGGGAGCTGTTTTTT
.,TRBV3-1,TRBD2,TRBJ2-1,CASSPRAGGPYNEQFF,TGTGCCAGCAGTCCAAGGGCGGGAGGGCCATACAATGAGCAGTTCTTC
.,TRBV5-1,TRBD2,TRBJ2-2,CASSLTSGSSGELFF,TGCGCCAGCAGCTTGACTAGCGGGAGCTCCGGGGAGCTGTTTTTT
few,TRBV24-1,.,TRBJ2-4,CATSDPTGGDIQYF,TGTGCCACCAGTGACCCAACAGGGGGGGACATTCAGTACTTC
few,TRBV29-1,TRBD2,TRBJ2-7,CSVETSGAYEQYF,TGCAGCGTTGAAACTAGCGGGGCCTACGAGCAGTACTTC
many,TRBV5-1,TRBD2,TRBJ2-7,CASSLVLAGYEQYF,TGCGCCAGCAGCTTGGTCCTAGCGGGCTACGAGCAGTACTTC
many,TRBV10-3,TRBD2,TRBJ2-7,CAISDRGRISEQYF,TGTGCCATCAGTGATCGCGGGAGGATCTCCGAGCAGTACTTC
.,TRBV12-3/TRBV12-4,.,TRBJ2-5,CASSSPSGTQYF,TGTGCCAGCAGTTCCCCATCGGGGACCCAGTACTTC
.,TRBV5-4,TRBD2,TRBJ2-2,CASSPTSSAGELFF,TGTGCCAGCAGCCCGACTAGCTCCGCCGGGGAGCTGTTTTTT
.,TRBV10-3,TRBD1,TRBJ1-4,CAISVGQGENEKLFF,TGTGCCATCAGTGTCGGACAGGGGGAGAATGAAAAACTGTTTTTT
few,TRBV6-9,.,TRBJ2-7,CASSSGSPVPYEQYF,TGTGCCAGCAGCTCAGGGTCCCCGGTCCCCTACGAGCAGTACTTC
few,TRBV12-3/TRBV12-4,TRBD1,TRBJ2-7,CASSPTGGIGGEQYF,TGTGCCAGCAGCCCTACAGGGGGGATTGGTGGCGAGCAGTACTTC
many,TRBV12-3/TRBV12-4,.,TRBJ1-1,CASSPLFTEAFF,TGTGCCAGCAGTCCCCTTTTCACTGAAGCTTTCTTT
.,TRBV13,TRBD2,TRBJ2-5,CASSLVTSGEETQYF,TGTGCCAGCAGCTTAGTGACTAGCGGAGAAGAGACCCAGTACTTC
many,TRBV29-1,.,TRBJ2-7,CSVVNSYEQYF,TGCAGCGTTGTCAACAGCTACGAGCAGTACTTC
few,TRBV3-1,TRBD1,TRBJ1-6,CASSRDRANSPLHF,TGTGCCAGCAGCCGGGACAGGGCTAATTCACCCCTCCACTTT
few,TRBV29-1,TRBD2,TRBJ2-3,CSVGAGGLADTQYF,TGCAGCGTTGGGGCTGGGGGACTAGCGGATACGCAGTATTTT
few,TRBV5-1,.,TRBJ1-2,CASSLHSTRDGKDGYTF,TGCGCCAGCAGCCTCCACTCTACCCGGGACGGAAAAGATGGCTACACCTTC
few,TRBV5-1,TRBD2,TRBJ2-1,CASRDGLAGGRVF,TGCGCCAGCAGGGATGGACTAGCGGGAGGCAGGGTCTTC
.,TRBV20-1,TRBD2,TRBJ2-3,CSASRTSGRQDTQYF,TGCAGTGCTTCCCGGACTAGCGGGAGGCAAGATACGCAGTATTTT
.,TRBV5-1,TRBD1,TRBJ2-1,CASSFRTGENNEQFF,TGCGCCAGCAGCTTCAGGACAGGGGAGAACAATGAGCAGTTCTTC
few,TRBV7-3,TRBD2,TRBJ2-2,CASSLRTPGLAPRELFF,TGTGCCAGCAGCTTAAGAACCCCGGGACTAGCTCCCCGGGAGCTGTTTTTT
.,TRBV11-2,.,TRBJ2-3,CASSFPQHPEGQAWDTQYF,TGTGCCAGCAGCTTCCCCCAACACCCGGAAGGACAAGCATGGGATACGCAGTATTTT
few,TRBV14,.,TRBJ2-5,CASSPSGGIQETQYF,TGTGCCAGCAGCCCGAGCGGAGGCATCCAAGAGACCCAGTACTTC
.,TRBV5-1,.,TRBJ2-5,CASRSGETQYF,TGCGCCAGCAGATCAGGAGAGACCCAGTACTTC
few,TRBV12-3/TRBV12-4,TRBD1,TRBJ1-2,CASSLGTGGHNYGYTF,TGTGCCAGCAGTTTAGGGACAGGGGGTCATAACTATGGCTACACCTTC